A selection of T cell receptor beta chains follows, all from one sample in a study of blood T cells in healthy people across ages. TCRdb redid the calling of the 5' RACE reads with MiXCR, one entry per CDR3 protein. Among roughly 800,000 distinct CDR3 sequences listed, roughly 64% were seen once. The sequenced sample consisted of blood. These receptor sequences come from a man younger than 45 in good health. CDR3s include the opening cysteine and the closing phenylalanine or tryptophan. The D gene is left open where the match is weak. Size values are once, few and many counts, or a class for expanded clones, and some rows have none.

size,J,V,D,DNA,CDR3
few,TRBJ2-7,TRBV20-1,NA,TGCAGTGCTAGAGTTAGAAACGAGCAGTACTTC,CSARVRNEQYF
NA,TRBJ2-1,TRBV4-3,NA,TGCGCCAGCAGCCAAGATAGCAGGGTTCCCTACAATGAGCAGTTCTTC,CASSQDSRVPYNEQFF
NA,TRBJ2-3,TRBV9,TRBD2,TGTGCCAGCAGTGTTAGCGGGGGGGCGGATACGCAGTATTTT,CASSVSGGADTQYF
NA,TRBJ2-3,TRBV12-3/TRBV12-4,NA,TGTGCCAGCAGTTTCACTTTCAGGCGGGAAGAGGATACGCAGTATTTT,CASSFTFRREEDTQYF
NA,TRBJ1-1,TRBV7-6,NA,TGTGCCAGCAGCTTAAGGCCTTTAGGACAGAACACTGAAGCTTTCTTT,CASSLRPLGQNTEAFF
NA,TRBJ2-1,TRBV3-1,NA,TGTGCCAGCAGCCCCGCGGGGGCCTCCAATGAGCAGTTCTTC,CASSPAGASNEQFF
NA,TRBJ1-1,TRBV19,NA,TGTGCCAGTAGCGGGCAGGGGCCTACAAGTGAAGCTTTCTTT,CASSGQGPTSEAFF
NA,TRBJ2-1,TRBV30,NA,TGTGCCTGGAGTAACCCTTCGAATGAGCAGTTCTTC,CAWSNPSNEQFF
NA,TRBJ2-1,TRBV7-2,TRBD2,TGTGCCAGCAGCTTCCAGCGGACTAGCGGGCGATACAATGAGCAGTTCTTC,CASSFQRTSGRYNEQFF
NA,TRBJ2-1,TRBV9,NA,TGTGCCAGCAGCGTTGCGGACTCCAATGAGCAGTTCTTC,CASSVADSNEQFF
NA,TRBJ1-5,TRBV3-1,NA,TGTGCCAGCAGCCCCTTGGCCCAGGGCAATCAGCCCCAGCATTTT,CASSPLAQGNQPQHF